This T cell receptor (beta chain) was sequenced for a study of blood T cell repertoires in COVID-19 (dated by TCRdb to 2020 to 2022). Concerning the study at large: Samples covering the acute and convalescent phases of COVID-19 were provided by collaborators in the United States, Italy and Spain. The prospective study material was composed of cDNA or gDNA derived from T cells, B-cell-depleted T cells, or PBMCs. The dataset comprised deeply sampled blood TCRbeta repertoires from subjects exposed to, actively infected with, or recovered from COVID-19. The repertoires were released in a freely available public database meant as a resource for research on the immune response to SARS-CoV-2. The samples were drawn from the first 160 participants of the ongoing ImmuneRACE study and from 1,254 subjects provided by 6 global collaborators. The sample metadata nearly always contained a de-identified subject ID, COVID-19 status, age in years and sex. Where available, HLA class I and class II types were taken from metadata supplied by the sample provider and were not determined by assay-based typing. Here is what the overall study found, with its caveats: The quantity of clinical and demographic metadata differed by source and by participant and was supplied without curation.

TCRbeta CDR3 regions were amplified from genomic DNA by means of the immunoSEQ Assay, a bias-controlled multiplex PCR. In the authors' own workflow: The number of nucleated cells in each sample was estimated from the amplification of reference gene primers within the assay. To quantify the absolute abundance of each unique TCRbeta CDR3 rearrangement, sequence reads were collapsed and filtered. For each sample, productive Simpson clonality was calculated by taking the square root of Simpson's diversity index across productive rearrangements. Here the immuneACCESS table is served through TCRdb, limited to in-frame sequences with V and J called. Missing clones are a known gap in these copies; in checked studies unresolved V genes cover under half, and the rest lacks a known reason. The DNA was the basis for D and trimming; V, J and clone size are from that table. In all, the sample holds more than 300,000 clones, and about 89% of those were seen once. The ten largest clones represent roughly 10% of the sample.

One collaborating source in Seattle enrolled patients while the patients were actively infected and followed the patients over time throughout the course of disease. Whole blood was collected in K2EDTA tubes by collaborating institutions according to the institutions' own protocols. For TCRbeta analysis, collaborators shipped samples as frozen whole blood, isolated PBMCs, or DNA extracted from either of those sample types. A remark on this clone: This clone's antigen is unknown. No much larger clone exists at a distance of one base, and base qualities are not known.

The CDR3 goes from the cysteine to the phenylalanine over 17 residues. The only DNA kept is the CDR3, 51 bases in frame from the first base. The TCR was taken from a woman in her 30s with COVID-19, enrolled during active disease. The sequenced sample consisted of peripheral blood. The rearrangement combines TRBV12-1 with TRBJ2-7; TRBD1 was called by the table and not checked on the DNA. TRBV12-1 is marked as a pseudogene. The CDR3 region has the sequence CASSFAITDRASYEQYF. The bases are TGTGCCAGCAGCTTTGCGATCACGGACAGGGCCTCCTACGAGCAGTACTTC.